These T cell receptor beta chains were read from a single sample in a study of OX40 agonist ivuxolimab in advanced cancers. The method was immunoSEQ multiplex PCR; TCRdb's version includes in-frame clones alone and lacks a portion of them. This table has tens of thousands of clones, 70% to 90% appearing once. The sequenced sample was CD4+ or CD8+ T cells sorted from blood, obtained in a trial of the OX40 agonist ivuxolimab. The receptors stem from an adult with an advanced solid tumor such as melanoma, head and neck, liver or kidney cancer. Each CDR3 is given with its conserved first and last residue. Each record gives: CDR3 protein, CDR3 DNA, D gene, J gene, clone size, V gene. The D gene is left open where the match is weak. Rows give clone size only sometimes, using once, few, many, or a class for an expanded clone.

CDR3aa: CASSRQGRSTEAFF; CDR3nt: TGTGCCAGCTCACGCCAGGGTCGGAGCACTGAAGCTTTCTTT; d_gene: -; j_gene: TRBJ1-1; abundance: -; v_gene: TRBV18
CDR3aa: CASSLASGGTSYEQYF; CDR3nt: TGTGCCAGCAGCTTAGCTAGCGGGGGGACATCCTACGAGCAGTACTTC; d_gene: TRBD2; j_gene: TRBJ2-7; abundance: -; v_gene: TRBV7-8
CDR3aa: CASRGTGGTGELFF; CDR3nt: TGTGCCAGCAGAGGGACAGGGGGGACCGGGGAGCTGTTTTTT; d_gene: TRBD1; j_gene: TRBJ2-2; abundance: -; v_gene: TRBV27
CDR3aa: CASSQVSGTGPQYF; CDR3nt: TGCGCCAGCAGCCAAGTGTCAGGGACAGGTCCGCAGTATTTT; d_gene: TRBD1; j_gene: TRBJ2-3; abundance: once; v_gene: TRBV4-1
CDR3aa: CASSSQEGLSQPQHF; CDR3nt: TGTGCCAGCAGCTCCCAGGAGGGGCTCAGTCAGCCCCAGCATTTT; d_gene: -; j_gene: TRBJ1-5; abundance: -; v_gene: TRBV7-9
CDR3aa: CASSYSPSLGSPLHF; CDR3nt: TGTGCCAGCAGTTATAGCCCCTCCCTGGGGTCACCCCTCCACTTT; d_gene: -; j_gene: TRBJ1-6; abundance: -; v_gene: TRBV6-6
CDR3aa: CATYSGTSISTDTQYF; CDR3nt: TGTGCCACCTACTCCGGGACTAGCATTAGCACAGATACGCAGTATTTT; d_gene: TRBD2; j_gene: TRBJ2-3; abundance: -; v_gene: TRBV5-4
CDR3aa: CASSAKLERSTDTQYF; CDR3nt: TGTGCCAGCAGCGCCAAGTTGGAGCGGAGCACAGATACGCAGTATTTT; d_gene: -; j_gene: TRBJ2-3; abundance: few; v_gene: TRBV9
CDR3aa: CASSYDPGADYGYTF; CDR3nt: TGTGCCAGCAGTTACGATCCGGGGGCGGACTATGGCTACACCTTC; d_gene: -; j_gene: TRBJ1-2; abundance: -; v_gene: TRBV6-5
CDR3aa: CASSFPTGNTGELFF; CDR3nt: TGTGCCAGCAGTTTCCCTACAGGAAACACCGGGGAGCTGTTTTTT; d_gene: -; j_gene: TRBJ2-2; abundance: -; v_gene: TRBV28
CDR3aa: CASSLAQGGMGYGYTF; CDR3nt: TGCGCCAGCAGCTTGGCGCAGGGGGGCATGGGCTATGGCTACACCTTC; d_gene: TRBD1; j_gene: TRBJ1-2; abundance: -; v_gene: TRBV5-1
CDR3aa: CASSVAHSSGNTIYF; CDR3nt: TGTGCCAGCAGCGTAGCTCACAGCTCTGGAAACACCATATATTTT; d_gene: -; j_gene: TRBJ1-3; abundance: medium-sized; v_gene: TRBV9
CDR3aa: CASSLSGGRFF; CDR3nt: TGTGCCAGCAGCTTATCGGGGGGGAGGTTCTTC; d_gene: TRBD2; j_gene: TRBJ2-1; abundance: -; v_gene: TRBV7-8
CDR3aa: CASSLQGFSNQPQHF; CDR3nt: TGTGCCAGCAGCTTACAGGGTTTTAGCAATCAGCCCCAGCATTTT; d_gene: -; j_gene: TRBJ1-5; abundance: -; v_gene: TRBV7-2
CDR3aa: CASSVGGGTDTQYF; CDR3nt: TGTGCCAGCAGTGTGGGGGGAGGCACAGATACGCAGTATTTT; d_gene: -; j_gene: TRBJ2-3; abundance: once; v_gene: TRBV25-1
CDR3aa: CASNFRGADTQYF; CDR3nt: TGTGCCAGCAATTTTAGGGGGGCGGATACGCAGTATTTT; d_gene: -; j_gene: TRBJ2-3; abundance: -; v_gene: TRBV7-9
CDR3aa: CASSELRSSYNEQFF; CDR3nt: TGTGCCAGCAGTGAATTGAGGTCCTCCTACAATGAGCAGTTCTTC; d_gene: -; j_gene: TRBJ2-1; abundance: -; v_gene: TRBV25-1
CDR3aa: CASSYQGAVQPQHF; CDR3nt: TGTGCCAGCAGTTATCAGGGGGCGGTTCAGCCCCAGCATTTT; d_gene: TRBD1; j_gene: TRBJ1-5; abundance: -; v_gene: TRBV6-5
CDR3aa: CASSISGQRGNQPQHF; CDR3nt: TGTGCCAGTAGTATTTCAGGGCAGAGGGGCAATCAGCCCCAGCATTTT; d_gene: -; j_gene: TRBJ1-5; abundance: once; v_gene: TRBV19
CDR3aa: CATQQGPSYEQYF; CDR3nt: TGTGCCACACAACAAGGGCCCTCCTACGAGCAGTACTTC; d_gene: -; j_gene: TRBJ2-7; abundance: -; v_gene: TRBV6-5
CDR3aa: CASSYSGSSYEQYF; CDR3nt: TGTGCCAGCAGTTACTCTGGGTCCTCCTACGAGCAGTACTTC; d_gene: -; j_gene: TRBJ2-7; abundance: -; v_gene: TRBV6-5
CDR3aa: CASSRDGYNQPQHF; CDR3nt: TGTGCCAGCAGCCGGGACGGTTACAATCAGCCCCAGCATTTT; d_gene: -; j_gene: TRBJ1-5; abundance: few; v_gene: TRBV6-5
CDR3aa: CAISAQNYGYTF; CDR3nt: TGTGCCATCAGTGCGCAGAACTATGGCTACACCTTC; d_gene: -; j_gene: TRBJ1-2; abundance: -; v_gene: TRBV10-3
CDR3aa: CASSYYGSNTEAFF; CDR3nt: TGTGCCAGCAGTTACTACGGGTCGAACACTGAAGCTTTCTTT; d_gene: -; j_gene: TRBJ1-1; abundance: -; v_gene: TRBV6-5
CDR3aa: CASSFAVGEQYF; CDR3nt: TGTGCCAGCAGTTTCGCGGTTGGCGAGCAGTACTTC; d_gene: -; j_gene: TRBJ2-7; abundance: -; v_gene: TRBV27
CDR3aa: CASSLSGTGMTGEQFF; CDR3nt: TGTGCCAGCAGTTTATCCGGGACAGGTATGACGGGTGAGCAGTTCTTC; d_gene: TRBD1; j_gene: TRBJ2-1; abundance: -; v_gene: TRBV28
CDR3aa: CASSPRTANTEAFF; CDR3nt: TGTGCCAGCAGTCCTCGGACAGCGAACACTGAAGCTTTCTTT; d_gene: -; j_gene: TRBJ1-1; abundance: once; v_gene: TRBV6-9
CDR3aa: CASSADSYEQYF; CDR3nt: TGTGCCAGCAGCGCCGATTCCTACGAGCAGTACTTC; d_gene: -; j_gene: TRBJ2-7; abundance: -; v_gene: TRBV6-1
CDR3aa: CSTVVQETQYF; CDR3nt: TGCAGTACAGTCGTCCAAGAGACCCAGTACTTC; d_gene: -; j_gene: TRBJ2-5; abundance: -; v_gene: TRBV20-1
CDR3aa: CSVDADRSLPTEAFF; CDR3nt: TGCAGCGTTGATGCGGACCGAAGTCTTCCCACTGAAGCTTTCTTT; d_gene: -; j_gene: TRBJ1-1; abundance: -; v_gene: TRBV29-1
CDR3aa: CASSGGGTRTDTQYF; CDR3nt: TGTGCCAGTAGTGGCGGGGGGACCCGCACAGATACGCAGTATTTT; d_gene: TRBD2; j_gene: TRBJ2-3; abundance: -; v_gene: TRBV19
CDR3aa: CASGVVVRDEQFF; CDR3nt: TGCGCCAGCGGGGTAGTTGTAAGGGATGAGCAGTTCTTC; d_gene: -; j_gene: TRBJ2-1; abundance: -; v_gene: TRBV4-1
CDR3aa: CASSGVGSGNYEQYF; CDR3nt: TGTGCCAGCAGCGGGGTAGGTAGCGGGAACTACGAGCAGTACTTC; d_gene: TRBD2; j_gene: TRBJ2-7; abundance: -; v_gene: TRBV11-2
CDR3aa: CASSLQGAYEQYF; CDR3nt: TGTGCCAGCAGCTTGCAGGGGGCCTACGAGCAGTACTTC; d_gene: TRBD1; j_gene: TRBJ2-7; abundance: -; v_gene: TRBV5-4
CDR3aa: CASSPQFGVSGQYF; CDR3nt: TGTGCCAGCAGCCCGCAGTTTGGGGTTTCGGGGCAGTACTTC; d_gene: -; j_gene: TRBJ2-7; abundance: -; v_gene: TRBV7-8
CDR3aa: CASSTWAPGQETQYF; CDR3nt: TGTGCCAGCAGCACCTGGGCCCCCGGACAAGAGACCCAGTACTTC; d_gene: -; j_gene: TRBJ2-5; abundance: -; v_gene: TRBV21-1
CDR3aa: CATSAFWAGFGEAFF; CDR3nt: TGTGCCACCAGCGCCTTTTGGGCAGGGTTCGGTGAAGCTTTCTTT; d_gene: -; j_gene: TRBJ1-1; abundance: few; v_gene: TRBV15
CDR3aa: CALMTGEQYF; CDR3nt: TGTGCCTTAATGACGGGGGAGCAGTACTTC; d_gene: -; j_gene: TRBJ2-7; abundance: -; v_gene: TRBV9
CDR3aa: CASSPSLAANYGYTF; CDR3nt: TGCGCCAGCAGCCCGTCGTTGGCGGCTAACTATGGCTACACCTTC; d_gene: -; j_gene: TRBJ1-2; abundance: -; v_gene: TRBV4-1
CDR3aa: CASSSLASGSLSGYTF; CDR3nt: TGTGCCAGCAGTTCTCTCGCCTCAGGGAGTCTCTCTGGCTACACCTTC; d_gene: -; j_gene: TRBJ1-2; abundance: -; v_gene: TRBV27
CDR3aa: CASSEAVGIYGYTF; CDR3nt: TGTGCCAGCAGTGAAGCGGTGGGGATCTACGGCTACACCTTC; d_gene: -; j_gene: TRBJ1-2; abundance: -; v_gene: TRBV6-1